This entry lists 31 T cell receptor beta chains sequenced from one sample in a study of blood T cell repertoires in COVID-19. Clones were sequenced by immunoSEQ multiplex PCR, and TCRdb holds only the in-frame ones, with some missing. The repertoire holds around 290,000 clones, with more than 85% as singletons. Sequenced input: peripheral blood. These TCRs come from a man aged 35-49 years with acute or convalescent COVID-19.

The chain couples TRBV24-1 to TRBJ2-3; D remains unclear. Germline V lookup: CDR1 KGHDR, CDR2 SFDVKD. Between the trimmed V and J ends, which lost 2 bases and 4 bases, there was a span of 9 bases. This CDR3 is 14 amino acids long. CDR3 nucleotides: TGTGCCACCAGTGATTCGGGTTCTGCAGATACGCAGTATTTT. Translating gives CATSDSGSADTQYF.

The J gene is TRBJ2-7, the V gene TRBV6-5, with D possibly being TRBD2 (7 bases). The CDR3 covers 14 residues. Germline V lookup: CDR1 MNHEY, CDR2 SVGAGI. V lost 2 bases, J lost 5 bases, and 13 bases lay in between. The CDR3 bases are TGTGCCAGCAGTTACAAGGGGGGGTGGGACGAGCAGTACTTC. Its protein product is CASSYKGGWDEQYF.

The chain employs TRBV14 and TRBJ1-4; D is ambiguous. The germline gives CDR1 SGHDN, CDR2 FVKESK. The CDR3 is 15 residues long. V lost 2 bases and J lost 5, with 12 bases in between. The CDR3 region is CASSQFPGPNEKLFF. CDR3 DNA sequence: TGTGCCAGCAGCCAATTTCCAGGCCCCAATGAAAAACTGTTTTTT.

This rearrangement joins TRBV3-1 (or the pseudogene TRBV3-2) to TRBJ1-1, with D perhaps matching TRBD1 (5 bases). Trimming took off 4 bases at V and 4 bases at J, with 10 bases between the two ends. CDR1 and CDR2 (germline): LGHDT, YNNKEL (reference sequence). This CDR3 comprises 13 residues. The CDR3 here is CASSLQGSTEAFF. CDR3 DNA: TGTGCCAGCAGCCTCCAGGGTAGCACTGAAGCTTTCTTT.

This clone has a handful of counts. The genes are TRBV12-3 or TRBV12-4 and TRBJ1-4; possibly TRBD1 for D (6 bases). This CDR3 has 12 amino acids. Trimming removed 10 bases from V and 5 bases from J, with 11 bases in between. CDR3 sequence (DNA): TGTGCCACTGCGGACAGCAATGAAAAACTGTTTTTT. It yields the protein CATADSNEKLFF.

The CDR3 loop reads CASSFQGQANTGELFF. As DNA, the CDR3 is TGCGCCAGCAGCTTTCAGGGACAGGCAAACACCGGGGAGCTGTTTTTT. The chain employs TRBV5-1 and TRBJ2-2; 8 nucleotides align to TRBD1. In germline, CDR1 is SGHRS, CDR2 YFSETQ. The CDR3 is made up of 16 amino acids. V lost 2 bases, J lost 2 bases, and 5 bases stayed unmatched.

The chain joins TRBV20-1 to TRBJ1-1, with D uncertain. V was pared by 3 bases and J by 7 bases, with 9 bases between. Germline V gene data show CDR1 as DFQATT and CDR2 as SNEGSKA (reference sequence). The CDR3 consists of 11 residues. CDR3 amino acids: CSARSDIEAFF. The CDR3, as DNA: TGCAGTGCTAGGTCAGACATTGAAGCTTTCTTT.

The V gene is TRBV24-1, the J gene TRBJ1-2; weak D call: TRBD1 (6 bases). CDR3 size: 12 residues. The ends were cut back, 9 bases at V and 3 bases at J, with 10 bases in the middle. Germline-derived CDR1 and CDR2 are KGHDR and SFDVKD. CDR3 coding DNA: TGTGCCACCGCGGACAGCTACTATGGCTACACCTTC. Translation: CATADSYYGYTF.

The chain employs TRBV19 and TRBJ1-3; no firm D call. This CDR3 comprises 13 residues. V lost 5 bases to trimming and J lost 0 bases, with 5 bases between them. The germline V gene has CDR1 LNHDA and CDR2 SQIVND (reference sequence). For the CDR3, the DNA is TGTGCCAGTAGTTCGGGCTCTGGAAACACCATATATTTT. This codes for CASSSGSGNTIYF.

This chain links TRBV19 with TRBJ1-2, with 7 bases aligning to TRBD1. V trimming: 1 base; J trimming: 4 bases; junction bases outside the gene matches: 9. In germline, CDR1 is LNHDA, CDR2 SQIVND (reference sequence). There are 16 residues in the CDR3. This CDR3 is CASSIVGGTVGYGYTF. CDR3 nucleotides: TGTGCCAGTAGTATAGTTGGAGGGACAGTCGGCTATGGCTACACCTTC.

The chain joins TRBV15 to TRBJ1-4, with 8 nucleotides matching TRBD1. The V gene end was trimmed by 5 bases and the J gene end by 7 bases; junction bases not matched to a gene: 12. CDR1 is LNHNV and CDR2 is YYDKDF in the germline V gene (reference sequence). This CDR3 is 16 amino acids long. The CDR3 nucleotides are TGTGCCACCAGCCGCCGGACAGGGCAGGGAGGTGAAAAACTGTTTTTT. Translated: CATSRRTGQGGEKLFF.

The CDR3 spells CATRQTGTAYNEQFF. The CDR3 DNA reads TGTGCCACCAGACAGACCGGGACAGCCTACAATGAGCAGTTCTTC. This rearrangement joins TRBV24-1 to TRBJ2-1; 7 bases match TRBD1. Germline CDR1 is KGHDR and CDR2 is SFDVKD. Trimming cost V 7 bases and J 2 bases; bases outside gene matches: 7. The CDR3 totals 15 residues.

CDR3 sequence: CASSLQGRAYGYTF. In DNA form, the CDR3 reads TGCGCCAGCAGCTTGCAGGGGCGGGCCTATGGCTACACCTTC. The chain is built from TRBV5-1 and TRBJ1-2, with a tentative D call TRBD1 (6 bases). V lost 1 base and J lost 4, with 11 bases in between. CDR3 length equals 14 residues. Germline V gene sequence: CDR1 SGHRS, CDR2 YFSETQ.

The rearrangement joins TRBV6-5 to TRBJ1-1, with 10 bases that match TRBD1. J gave up 7 bases and V 6 bases, and 8 bases lay outside the gene matches. The CDR3 has 14 amino acids. The germline gives CDR1 MNHEY, CDR2 SVGAGI. The CDR3 region is CASSRGQGGIEAFF. CDR3 sequence (DNA): TGTGCCAGCAGCCGAGGACAGGGGGGGATTGAAGCTTTCTTT.

V gene TRBV27 combines with J gene TRBJ2-7; D is possibly TRBD2 (6 bases). This CDR3 has 13 amino acids. Between the trimmed V and J ends, which lost 5 bases and 3 bases, there was a span of 11 bases. Germline V gene data show CDR1 as MNHEY and CDR2 as SMNVEV (reference sequence). CDR3 in DNA: TGTGCCAGCAGTCCGGGACTTAACTACGAGCAGTACTTC. This sequence encodes CASSPGLNYEQYF.

The chain uses TRBV24-1 and TRBJ2-7; D gene ambiguous. V lost 3 bases and J lost 4, with 9 bases in between. Germline V CDR1 and CDR2: KGHDR, SFDVKD. CDR3 size: 13 residues. CDR3 bases: TGTGCCACCAGTGATCCCCCGGGTTACGAGCAGTACTTC. This encodes CATSDPPGYEQYF.

The CDR3 loop is CASSLWRGGDSMNTEAFF. The CDR3 nucleotides read TGTGCCAGCTCACTTTGGAGGGGGGGCGATTCAATGAACACTGAAGCTTTCTTT. This chain links TRBV18 with TRBJ1-1, with D tentatively TRBD1 (6 bases). V was trimmed by 4 bases and J by 0 bases, leaving 21 bases between them. CDR3 length: 18 amino acids. Germline assignment: CDR1 KGHSH and CDR2 LQKENI.

This chain links TRBV30 with TRBJ1-1; D unresolved. V dropped 5 bases and J dropped 6 bases, with 10 bases sitting between them. The germline V gene has CDR1 GTSNPN and CDR2 SVGIG (reference sequence). This CDR3 has 11 amino acids. CDR3 sequence (DNA): TGTGCCTGGGCGGAGGTGGCTGAAGCTTTCTTT. Translated: CAWAEVAEAFF.

This clone was found a few times. The chain has TRBV21-1 and TRBJ2-7; the D segment call TRBD2 is taken from the table without a DNA check. TRBV21-1 is recorded as a pseudogene. The CDR3 totals 11 residues. The DNA of the CDR3 is TGTGCCAGAAACTGCTCCTACGAGCAGTACTTC. Amino acids: CARNCSYEQYF.

The J gene is TRBJ1-1, the V gene TRBV5-1; a possible D gene is TRBD1 (6 bases). This CDR3 is 13 amino acids long. Looked up from germline, CDR1 is SGHRS and CDR2 is YFSETQ. Trimming took 4 bases from V and 1 from J, leaving 8 bases between them. The CDR3, as DNA: TGCGCCAGCAGCGGGGACACGAACACTGAAGCTTTCTTT. Translating it yields CASSGDTNTEAFF.

V and J are TRBV27 and TRBJ2-7, with TRBD1 as a possible D gene (5 bases). The CDR3 loop spans 15 amino acids. The V gene's germline CDR1 is MNHEY and CDR2 SMNVEV (reference sequence). Trimming stripped 0 bases from V and 3 bases from J, with 12 bases between. The CDR3 DNA sequence: TGTGCCAGCAGTTTATCGAAGGGGCATCTCTACGAGCAGTACTTC. As protein: CASSLSKGHLYEQYF.

The genes are TRBV19 and TRBJ2-1; 8 bases line up with TRBD2. The trim removed 4 bases at V and 0 bases at J, leaving 5 bases unmatched. The CDR3 extends over 16 amino acids. Per the germline V gene, CDR1 is LNHDA and CDR2 is SQIVND (reference sequence). The CDR3 nucleotides are TGTGCCAGTAGTACCCGGGAGGGTAGCTCCTACAATGAGCAGTTCTTC. Residues: CASSTREGSSYNEQFF.

This rearrangement joins TRBV5-1 to TRBJ1-2; tentative D call: TRBD1 (6 bases). The CDR3 is made up of 14 amino acids. With 1 base removed from V and 8 bases from J, the gap between germline ends came to 15 bases. Germline CDR1 and CDR2: SGHRS and YFSETQ. DNA for the CDR3: TGCGCCAGCAGCTTGTATCAGGGGTTCGAAGGCTACACCTTC. The encoded protein is CASSLYQGFEGYTF.

The V call is TRBV27, the J call TRBJ2-5; D is uncertain. V was clipped by 3 bases and J by 2 bases, with 10 bases between them. The CDR3 runs to 14 residues. The germline V gene encodes CDR1 MNHEY and CDR2 SMNVEV (reference sequence). The CDR3 region is CASSFLAGQETQYF. The CDR3 DNA sequence: TGTGCCAGCAGTTTCCTCGCAGGACAAGAGACCCAGTACTTC.

The rearrangement links TRBV5-1 to TRBJ1-6; 9 nucleotides align to TRBD1. The length of the CDR3 is 14 residues. V lost 3 bases to trimming and J lost 9 bases; unmatched junction nucleotides: 4. Germline CDR1 reads SGHRS; CDR2 reads YFSETQ. The CDR3 spells CASSWDRVGSPLHF. The CDR3 DNA follows: TGCGCCAGCAGCTGGGACAGGGTGGGTTCACCCCTCCACTTT.

The chain combines TRBV5-6 with TRBJ2-3; 13 bases line up with TRBD2. This CDR3 has 19 amino acids. V lost 4 bases to trimming and J lost 2 bases; unmatched junction nucleotides: 13. CDR1 SGHDT and CDR2 YYEEEE come from the germline V gene. The CDR3 spells CASSPLKTSGGPNTDTQYF. CDR3 sequence (DNA): TGTGCCAGCAGCCCCCTAAAGACTAGCGGGGGGCCGAACACAGATACGCAGTATTTT.

This rearrangement joins TRBV5-1 to TRBJ2-1; TRBD1 is a possible D gene (6 bases). The germline V gene has CDR1 SGHRS and CDR2 YFSETQ. This CDR3 contains 15 residues. The V and J ends lost 4 bases and 4 bases respectively, with 15 bases between them. The CDR3 nucleotides are TGCGCCAGCAGCCAGGACAGCTGGTTTTACAATGAGCAGTTCTTC. Its protein is CASSQDSWFYNEQFF.

This chain uses TRBV19 with TRBJ1-5; 7 nucleotides line up with TRBD1. Unmatched junction bases numbered 9, after V lost 1 base and J lost 3 bases. Germline loops: CDR1 LNHDA, CDR2 SQIVND (reference sequence). This CDR3 is built from 17 residues. CDR3 residues: CASSIALTGLLNQPQHF. Written as DNA, the CDR3 is TGTGCCAGTAGTATAGCCCTGACAGGGCTCCTCAATCAGCCCCAGCATTTT. The variable domain in full, completed from reference TRBV19 and TRBJ1-5, reads DGGITQSPKYLFRKEGQNVTLSCEQNLNHDAMYWYRQDPGQGLRLIYYSQIVNDFQKGDIAEGYSVSREKKESFPLTVTSAQKNPTAFYLCASSIALTGLLNQPQHFGDGTRLSIL.

The gene calls are TRBV25-1 and TRBJ2-3, with D unclear. Trimming cost V 6 bases and J 2 bases, with 9 bases left between them. Germline V gene sequence: CDR1 MGHDK, CDR2 SYGVNS. The CDR3 extends over 13 amino acids. The CDR3 sequence: CASREQITDTQYF. Written as DNA, the CDR3 is TGTGCCAGCAGGGAGCAGATCACAGATACGCAGTATTTT.

This clone came up once. This chain links TRBV6-5 with TRBJ2-1; D might be TRBD2 (6 bases). V lost 5 bases and J lost 4, with 9 bases in between. CDR1 is MNHEY, CDR2 SVGAGI, per germline. The CDR3 is 13 amino acids. In DNA, the CDR3 is TGTGCCAGCAGTCGCGGGGTATACAATGAGCAGTTCTTC. This encodes CASSRGVYNEQFF.

The rearrangement joins TRBV19 to TRBJ1-2; D is undetermined. CDR1 is LNHDA, CDR2 SQIVND, per germline (reference sequence). The CDR3 runs 14 residues. The V end lost 3 bases, the J end lost 0 bases, and 8 bases lay between the germline ends. This CDR3 reads CASSIGMTNYGYTF. DNA for the CDR3: TGTGCCAGTAGTATCGGGATGACTAACTATGGCTACACCTTC.